This TCR beta chain was documented in a study of blood T cell repertoires in COVID-19. This clone appeared a few times. As originally analysed: Reference gene primer amplification gave estimated nucleated cell counts. Only in-frame clones appear in the TCRdb table, and some are missing; sequencing was by immunoSEQ multiplex PCR. That table is the source of V, J and clone size, and D and trimming were worked out from the DNA. Of 150,000 to 200,000 clones in the sample, approximately 78% were seen once. CDR3 length: 14 residues. V was clipped by 8 bases and J by 4 bases; unmatched bases: 8. Germline V gene sequence: CDR1 MDHEN, CDR2 SYDVKM.

Sequences were obtained from peripheral blood. The chain is built from TRBV28 and TRBJ1-3; 7 bases match TRBD1. This receptor was obtained from a human donor in a cohort sampled during active COVID-19. CDR3: CASPAPGQGNTIYF. CDR3 nucleotides: TGTGCCAGCCCGGCTCCGGGACAGGGAAACACCATATATTTT.